Included here is one T cell receptor beta chain sequence, with context. What it binds is not known. Selection for sequencing was limited to patients who had shown CD8+CD57+ cell expansion by flow cytometry. All patients were therapy-naive when blood was sampled. The data were obtained in a study of CD8+CD57+ T cells in acquired aplastic anemia. About the study: DNA recovered from sorted CD4+ and CD8+ cells had a mean of approximately 3.2 ug.

The study, taken as a whole, reports: Significance was not reached for CD8+ Simpson's diversity between patients and controls. Patients shared 25 to 30 CD8+ CDR3 sequences with controls.

Profiles of TCR beta VDJ and CDR3 were generated from a genomic DNA template. TCRdb passed the reads through MiXCR, listing each CDR3 protein once. The sample consists of 180,000 or so distinct CDR3 sequences, 48% of them appearing once. Source material: sorted CD4+, CD8+, or CD8+CD57+ T cells (not recorded which) from PBMCs. The TCR originated in a human donor with aplastic anemia.

The CDR3 sequence is CASSGRDRGRINQPQHF. For the CDR3, the DNA is TGTGCCAGTAGTGGCCGGGACAGGGGGCGAATCAATCAGCCCCAGCATTTT. The chain is built from TRBV19 and TRBJ1-5, with 12 bases identical to TRBD1. The CDR3 is 17 amino acids. CDR1 and CDR2 (germline): LNHDA, SQIVND (reference sequence). With 5 bases clipped from V and 3 bases from J, the junction kept 8 bases outside the gene matches. The full variable domain, in which reference TRBV19 and TRBJ1-5 provide the parts outside the CDR3, is DGGITQSPKYLFRKEGQNVTLSCEQNLNHDAMYWYRQDPGQGLRLIYYSQIVNDFQKGDIAEGYSVSREKKESFPLTVTSAQKNPTAFYLCASSGRDRGRINQPQHFGDGTRLSIL.